One sample yielded the 17 T cell receptor beta chains listed below, sequenced in a study of T cell clonotyping in hematopoietic cell transplantation. Method: immunoSEQ multiplex PCR; TCRdb's copy keeps in-frame clones and lacks some. The sample has a few thousand clones, just under 90% seen once. This specimen was peripheral blood mononuclear cells, taken 100 days after allogeneic stem cell transplant. The receptor set was obtained from a male patient aged 70 to 80 who had an allogeneic stem cell transplant from an unrelated donor, so T cells may come from the graft donor. Some clones in this sample may be carry-over from other donors' samples.

The sample holds a few counts of this clone. The rearrangement links TRBV7-2 to TRBJ2-7; no clear D. The CDR3 consists of 12 residues. CDR1 is SGHTA, CDR2 FQGNSA, per germline. The V and J ends lost 2 bases and 6 bases respectively, with 8 bases between them. CDR3 in amino acids: CASSLLGVEQYF. As DNA, the CDR3 is TGTGCCAGCAGCTTACTTGGCGTCGAGCAGTACTTC.

This clone came up a few times. The chain joins TRBV7-2 to TRBJ2-2; TRBD2 agrees at 8 bases. V dropped 4 bases and J dropped 6; count of bases not matched to a gene: 7. The length of the CDR3 is 15 residues. The germline V gene encodes CDR1 SGHTA and CDR2 FQGNSA. Here the CDR3 reads CASSWTSPPSGELFF. DNA for the CDR3: TGTGCCAGCAGCTGGACTAGCCCTCCATCCGGGGAGCTGTTTTTT. The full variable domain, completed using reference TRBV7-2 and TRBJ2-2, is GAGVSQSPSNKVTEKGKDVELRCDPISGHTALYWYRQSLGQGLEFLIYFQGNSAPDKSGLPSDRFSAERTGGSVSTLTIQRTQQEDSAVYLCASSWTSPPSGELFFGEGSRLTVL.

The chain employs TRBV28 and TRBJ2-5; a possible D gene is TRBD1 (6 bases). Germline V gives CDR1 MDHEN, CDR2 SYDVKM. V lost 4 bases and J 3 bases, leaving 12 bases between the germline ends. The CDR3 runs to 14 residues. CDR3 nucleotides: TGTGCCAGCAGTTCACGGACAGCAAAAGAGACCCAGTACTTC. It translates to CASSSRTAKETQYF.

This CDR3 is CASTAIASGGHEQYF. The DNA of the CDR3 is TGTGCCAGCACAGCCATAGCCTCAGGGGGCCACGAGCAGTACTTC. The rearrangement uses TRBV7-2 and TRBJ2-7; 8 bases align to TRBD1. J gave up 5 bases and V 7 bases, and 13 bases lay outside the gene matches. Germline V gives CDR1 SGHTA, CDR2 FQGNSA. The CDR3 length is 15 residues.

The chain is built from TRBV10-2 and TRBJ1-4; D not certain. In germline, CDR1 is WSHSY, CDR2 SAAADI. The V end was cut by 4 bases, the J end by 7 bases, with 13 bases between. The CDR3 spans 14 residues. The DNA for the CDR3 is TGCGCCAGCAGTGTGCGGGAAAGAAGTGAAAAACTGTTTTTT. Translated: CASSVRERSEKLFF.

V and J are TRBV4-3 and TRBJ2-7, with TRBD1 matching 10 bases. This CDR3 is built from 15 residues. CDR1 is LGHNA and CDR2 is YSLEER in the germline V gene. Trimming removed 3 bases from V and 5 bases from J; junction bases left unmatched: 7. The CDR3 DNA reads TGCGCCAGCAGCCAGGGGGGACAGGGGCCCCACGAGCAGTACTTC. Encoded protein: CASSQGGQGPHEQYF.

The chain joins TRBV30 to TRBJ1-2, with D possibly TRBD1 on 6 matching bases. Deletions cut 2 bases from V and 7 bases from J, with 11 bases between. The CDR3 is 12 residues long. Germline CDR1 GTSNPN, CDR2 SVGIG (reference sequence). CDR3 nucleotide sequence: TGTGCCTGGAGTACAGGGCATTCTGGCTACACCTTC. Translating it yields CAWSTGHSGYTF.

The rearrangement joins TRBV5-4 to TRBJ1-1; 7 nucleotides agree with TRBD1. The trim removed 4 bases at V and 5 bases at J, leaving 8 bases unmatched. The CDR3 has 14 residues. Germline CDR1 reads SGHNT; CDR2 reads YYREEE (reference sequence). The CDR3 reads CASSPQGRGTEAFF. Written as DNA, the CDR3 is TGTGCCAGCAGCCCACAGGGGAGGGGGACTGAAGCTTTCTTT.

The V and J genes are TRBV9 and TRBJ1-2; possibly TRBD1 for D (6 bases). CDR1 and CDR2 from the germline V gene are SGDLS and YYNGEE. V was shortened by 0 bases and J by 5 bases, with 17 bases between the two germline ends. This CDR3 region has 16 residues. CDR3: CASSVASGGQGYGYTF. The CDR3, as DNA: TGTGCCAGCAGCGTAGCTAGCGGGGGCCAAGGGTATGGCTACACCTTC.

As DNA, the CDR3 is TGTGCCAGCGGCTGGGTGAACACTGAAGCTTTCTTT. It specifies CASGWVNTEAFF. The chain has TRBV11-2 and TRBJ1-1; D remains ambiguous. CDR1 is SGHAT, CDR2 FQNNGV, per germline. This CDR3 spans 12 amino acids. Deletions cut 8 bases from V and 0 bases from J, with 7 bases between.

This clone was observed once. The rearrangement links TRBV5-1 to TRBJ1-3; D remains unclear. The V and J ends lost 4 bases and 3 bases respectively, with 20 bases between them. Germline CDR1 SGHRS, CDR2 YFSETQ. CDR3 length: 17 residues. CDR3 loop: CASSLTFGQRGGNTIYF. The CDR3, as DNA: TGCGCCAGCAGCCTAACCTTTGGGCAGAGAGGTGGAAACACCATATATTTT.

The chain couples TRBV28 to TRBJ1-5; possibly TRBD1 for D (6 bases). CDR1 MDHEN and CDR2 SYDVKM come from the germline V gene. This CDR3 has 15 amino acids. Trimming took 4 bases from V and 2 from J, leaving 12 bases between them. CDR3 in DNA: TGTGCCAGCAGTTGGGGGGACACTCGCAATCAGCCCCAGCATTTT. Its translation is CASSWGDTRNQPQHF.

The chain uses TRBV28 and TRBJ1-5; no clear D gene. The germline CDR1 and CDR2 sequences are MDHEN and SYDVKM. V was shortened by 5 bases and J by 7 bases, with 9 bases between the two germline ends. CDR3 length: 12 amino acids. The CDR3 protein is CASSIWGQPQHF. In DNA form, the CDR3 reads TGTGCCAGCAGTATCTGGGGACAGCCCCAGCATTTT.

The chain has TRBV10-1 and TRBJ2-3; D unclear. The ends were cut back, 6 bases at V and 9 bases at J, with 19 bases in the middle. CDR1 is WNHNN and CDR2 is SYGVQD in the germline V gene (reference sequence). This CDR3 contains 14 residues. CDR3 coding DNA: TGCGCCAGCAGCGCCACTCTTTCAGGAGCGACGCAGTATTTT. Its translation is CASSATLSGATQYF.

V gene TRBV28 combines with J gene TRBJ2-7, with D tentatively TRBD1 or TRBD2 (5 bases each). This CDR3 region has 14 residues. V was pared by 6 bases and J by 2 bases, with 14 bases between. From germline, CDR1 is MDHEN and CDR2 SYDVKM. The CDR3 region has the DNA TGTGCCAGCAGCCTATGGGACGGAACCTACGAGCAGTACTTC. This gives the protein CASSLWDGTYEQYF.

In DNA, the CDR3 is TGTGCCAGCAGTTACGGGGGGGCGATAGCCAAAAACATTCAGTACTTC. Protein product: CASSYGGAIAKNIQYF. This chain joins TRBV6-5 and TRBJ2-4; D might be TRBD2 (7 bases). Per the germline V gene, CDR1 is MNHEY and CDR2 is SVGAGI. This CDR3 is 16 amino acids long. Trimming left V 2 bases short and J 0 bases short, with 11 bases between.

The chain uses TRBV25-1 and TRBJ2-7; D is ambiguous. The CDR3 is made up of 13 amino acids. Germline CDR1 and CDR2: MGHDK and SYGVNS. V dropped 3 bases and J dropped 3 bases, with 9 bases sitting between them. In DNA, the CDR3 is TGTGCCAGCAGTGACCTTTCCGACTACGAGCAGTACTTC. Translating it yields CASSDLSDYEQYF.